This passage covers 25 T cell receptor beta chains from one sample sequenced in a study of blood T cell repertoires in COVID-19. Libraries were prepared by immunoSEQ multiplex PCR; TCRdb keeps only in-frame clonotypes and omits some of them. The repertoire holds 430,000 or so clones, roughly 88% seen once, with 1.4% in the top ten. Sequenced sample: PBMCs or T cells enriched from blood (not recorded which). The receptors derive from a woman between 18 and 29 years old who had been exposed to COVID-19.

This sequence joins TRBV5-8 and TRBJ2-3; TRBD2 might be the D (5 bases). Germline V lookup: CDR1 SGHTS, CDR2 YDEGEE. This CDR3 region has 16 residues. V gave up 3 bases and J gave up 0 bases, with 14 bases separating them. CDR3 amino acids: CASSSRASSSTDTQYF. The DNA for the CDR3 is TGTGCCAGCAGCTCGAGGGCCAGTAGTAGCACAGATACGCAGTATTTT.

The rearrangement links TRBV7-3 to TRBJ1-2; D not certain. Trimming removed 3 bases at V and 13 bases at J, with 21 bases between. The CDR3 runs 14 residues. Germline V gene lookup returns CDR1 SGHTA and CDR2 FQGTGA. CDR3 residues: CASSLTPASPVSTF. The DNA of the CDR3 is TGTGCCAGCAGCTTGACACCGGCAAGCCCAGTAAGCACCTTC.

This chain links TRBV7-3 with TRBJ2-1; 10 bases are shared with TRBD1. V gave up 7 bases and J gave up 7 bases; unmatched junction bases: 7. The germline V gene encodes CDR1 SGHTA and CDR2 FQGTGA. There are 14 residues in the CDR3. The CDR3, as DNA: TGTGCCAGCACTCCGGGACAGGGGTTTAATGAGCAGTTCTTC. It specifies CASTPGQGFNEQFF.

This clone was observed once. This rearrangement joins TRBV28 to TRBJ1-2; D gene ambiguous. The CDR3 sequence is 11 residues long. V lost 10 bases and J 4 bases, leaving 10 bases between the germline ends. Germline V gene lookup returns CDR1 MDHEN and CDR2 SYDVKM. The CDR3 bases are TGTGCCACCTGGACTGTCTATGGCTACACCTTC. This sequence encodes CATWTVYGYTF.

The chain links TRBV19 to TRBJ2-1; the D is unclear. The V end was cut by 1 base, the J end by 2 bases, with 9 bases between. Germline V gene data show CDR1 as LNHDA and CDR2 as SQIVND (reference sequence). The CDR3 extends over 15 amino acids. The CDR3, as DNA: TGTGCCAGTAGTATAGGGGCGATTACCTACAATGAGCAGTTCTTC. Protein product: CASSIGAITYNEQFF.

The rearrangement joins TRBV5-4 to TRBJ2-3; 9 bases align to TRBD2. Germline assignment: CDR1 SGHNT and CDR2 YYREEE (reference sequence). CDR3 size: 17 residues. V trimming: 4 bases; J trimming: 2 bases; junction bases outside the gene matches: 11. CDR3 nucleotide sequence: TGTGCCAGCAGCCTGATCACCGGGACTAGCCCCACAGATACGCAGTATTTT. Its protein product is CASSLITGTSPTDTQYF.

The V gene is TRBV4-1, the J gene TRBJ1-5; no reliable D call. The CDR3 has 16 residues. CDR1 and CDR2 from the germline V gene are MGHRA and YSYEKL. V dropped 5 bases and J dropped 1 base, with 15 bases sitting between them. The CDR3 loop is CASSVQEATSNQPQHF. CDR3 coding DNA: TGCGCCAGCAGCGTCCAGGAGGCGACGAGCAATCAGCCCCAGCATTTT.

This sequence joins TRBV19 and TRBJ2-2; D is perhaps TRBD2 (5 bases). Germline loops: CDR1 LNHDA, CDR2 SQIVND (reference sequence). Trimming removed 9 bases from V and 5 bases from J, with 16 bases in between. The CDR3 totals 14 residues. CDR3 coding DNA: TGTGCCAGAGGTCTACTAGGACCGACCGGGGAGCTGTTTTTT. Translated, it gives CARGLLGPTGELFF.

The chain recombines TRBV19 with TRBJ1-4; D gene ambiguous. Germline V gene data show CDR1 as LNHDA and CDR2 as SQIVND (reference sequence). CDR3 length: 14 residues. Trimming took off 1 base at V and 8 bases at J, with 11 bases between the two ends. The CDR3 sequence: CASSIVRTGEKLFF. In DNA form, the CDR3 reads TGTGCCAGTAGTATAGTTAGGACGGGGGAAAAACTGTTTTTT.

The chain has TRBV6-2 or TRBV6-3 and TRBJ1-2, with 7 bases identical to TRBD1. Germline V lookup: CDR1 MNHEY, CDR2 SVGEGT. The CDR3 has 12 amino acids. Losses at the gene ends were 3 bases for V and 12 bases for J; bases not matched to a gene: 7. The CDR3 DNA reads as TGTGCCAGCAGTTATCGGGGGACAGAAGACACCTTC. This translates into CASSYRGTEDTF.

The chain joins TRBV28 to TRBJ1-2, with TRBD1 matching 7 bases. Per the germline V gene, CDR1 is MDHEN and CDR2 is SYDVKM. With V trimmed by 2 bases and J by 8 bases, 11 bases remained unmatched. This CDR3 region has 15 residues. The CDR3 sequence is CASSLPTGSLWGYTF. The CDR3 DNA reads TGTGCCAGCAGTTTACCGACAGGGAGTTTGTGGGGCTACACCTTC.

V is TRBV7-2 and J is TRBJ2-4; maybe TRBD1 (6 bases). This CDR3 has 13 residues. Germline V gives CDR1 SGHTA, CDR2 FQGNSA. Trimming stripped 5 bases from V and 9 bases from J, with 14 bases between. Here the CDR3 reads CASSPTGLAIQYF. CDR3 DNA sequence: TGTGCCAGCAGCCCTACAGGGTTGGCCATTCAGTACTTC.

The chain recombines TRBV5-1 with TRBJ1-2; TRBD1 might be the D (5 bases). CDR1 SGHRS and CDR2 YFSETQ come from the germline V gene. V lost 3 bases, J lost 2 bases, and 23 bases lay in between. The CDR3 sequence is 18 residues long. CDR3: CASSYRKYTVGANYGYTF. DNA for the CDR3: TGCGCCAGCAGCTATAGAAAATACACAGTTGGGGCGAACTATGGCTACACCTTC. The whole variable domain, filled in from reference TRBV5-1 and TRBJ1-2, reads KAGVTQTPRYLIKTRGQQVTLSCSPISGHRSVSWYQQTPGQGLQFLFEYFSETQRNKGNFPGRFSGRQFSNSRSEMNVSTLELGDSALYLCASSYRKYTVGANYGYTFGSGTRLTVV.

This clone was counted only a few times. Here the CDR3 DNA reads TGTGCCAGCAGTCGAGGGGGGGACCTTACCAATCAGCCCCAGCATTTT. It codes for CASSRGGDLTNQPQHF. The chain has TRBV7-9 and TRBJ1-5; weak D call: TRBD1 (6 bases). Trimming took off 6 bases at V and 3 bases at J, with 18 bases between the two ends. Germline V lookup: CDR1 SEHNR, CDR2 FQNEAQ (reference sequence). This CDR3 contains 16 residues.

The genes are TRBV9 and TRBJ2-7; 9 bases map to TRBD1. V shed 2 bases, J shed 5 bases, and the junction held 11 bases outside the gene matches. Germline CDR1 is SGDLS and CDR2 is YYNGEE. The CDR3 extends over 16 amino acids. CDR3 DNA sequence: TGTGCCAGCAGCGTGAGGGGGACAGGGCAATTACACGAGCAGTACTTC. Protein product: CASSVRGTGQLHEQYF. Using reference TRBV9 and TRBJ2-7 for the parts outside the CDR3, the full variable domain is DSGVTQTPKHLITATGQRVTLRCSPRSGDLSVYWYQQSLDQGLQFLIQYYNGEERAKGNILERFSAQQFPDLHSELNLSSLELGDSALYFCASSVRGTGQLHEQYFGPGTRLTVT.

CDR3 sequence reads: CASTLAVSYNEQFF. In DNA form, the CDR3 reads TGTGCCAGCACCTTAGCGGTTTCCTACAATGAGCAGTTCTTC. The chain is built from TRBV28 and TRBJ2-1; tentative D call: TRBD2 (6 bases). With 7 bases removed from V and 1 base from J, the gap between germline ends came to 11 bases. CDR1 and CDR2 (germline): MDHEN, SYDVKM. The CDR3 sequence is 14 residues long.

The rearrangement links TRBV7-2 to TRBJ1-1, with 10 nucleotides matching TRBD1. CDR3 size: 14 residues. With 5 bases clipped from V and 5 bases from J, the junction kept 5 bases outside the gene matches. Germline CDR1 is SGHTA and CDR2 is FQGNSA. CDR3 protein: CASSPDRGITEAFF. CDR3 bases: TGTGCCAGCAGCCCGGACAGGGGGATTACTGAAGCTTTCTTT.

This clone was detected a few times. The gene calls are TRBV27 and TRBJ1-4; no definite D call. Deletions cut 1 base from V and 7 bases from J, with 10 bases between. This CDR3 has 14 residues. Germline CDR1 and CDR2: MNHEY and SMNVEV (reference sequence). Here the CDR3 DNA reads TGTGCCAGCAGTTTATGGAAGCGTGGTGAAAAACTGTTTTTT. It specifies CASSLWKRGEKLFF.

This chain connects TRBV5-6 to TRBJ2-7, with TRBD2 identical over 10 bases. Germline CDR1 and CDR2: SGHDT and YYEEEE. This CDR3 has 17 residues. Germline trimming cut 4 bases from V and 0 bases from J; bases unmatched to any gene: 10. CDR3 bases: TGTGCCAGCAGCAATCTAGCGGGGGCTTTGAGCTCCTACGAGCAGTACTTC. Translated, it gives CASSNLAGALSSYEQYF.

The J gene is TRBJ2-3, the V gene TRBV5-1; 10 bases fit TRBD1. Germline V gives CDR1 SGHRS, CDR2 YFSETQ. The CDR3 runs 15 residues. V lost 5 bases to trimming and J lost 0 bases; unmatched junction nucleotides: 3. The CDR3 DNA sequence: TGCGCCAGCAGTGGGACAGGGGAAAGCACAGATACGCAGTATTTT. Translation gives CASSGTGESTDTQYF.

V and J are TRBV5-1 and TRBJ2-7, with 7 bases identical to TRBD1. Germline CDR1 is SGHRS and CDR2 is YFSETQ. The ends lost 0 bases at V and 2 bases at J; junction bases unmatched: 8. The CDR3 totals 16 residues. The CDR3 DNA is TGCGCCAGCAGCTTGGATTCAGGGGGAGTCCCCTACGAGCAGTACTTC. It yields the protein CASSLDSGGVPYEQYF.

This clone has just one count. The CDR3 DNA sequence: TGTGCCATCAGTCCCCACGGGAGTAAGGAGTACAATGAGCAGTTCTTC. As protein: CAISPHGSKEYNEQFF. The chain combines TRBV10-3 with TRBJ2-1; TRBD2 might be the D (6 bases). The CDR3 spans 16 residues. Germline loops: CDR1 ENHRY, CDR2 SYGVKD. Trimming removed 5 bases at V and 4 bases at J, with 18 bases between.

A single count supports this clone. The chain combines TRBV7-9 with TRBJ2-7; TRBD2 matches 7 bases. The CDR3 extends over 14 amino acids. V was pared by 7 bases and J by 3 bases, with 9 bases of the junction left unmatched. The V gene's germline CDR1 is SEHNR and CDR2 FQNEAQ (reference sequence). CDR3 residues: CASTPGGNRYEQYF. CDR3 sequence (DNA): TGTGCCAGCACTCCCGGGGGGAACCGCTACGAGCAGTACTTC.

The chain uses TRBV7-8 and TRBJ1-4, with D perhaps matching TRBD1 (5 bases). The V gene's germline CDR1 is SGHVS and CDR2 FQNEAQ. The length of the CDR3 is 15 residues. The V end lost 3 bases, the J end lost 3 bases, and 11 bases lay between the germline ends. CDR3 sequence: CASSLYVTANEKLFF. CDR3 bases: TGTGCCAGCAGCTTGTATGTGACAGCTAATGAAAAACTGTTTTTT. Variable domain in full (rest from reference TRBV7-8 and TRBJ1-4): GAGVSQSPRYKVAKRGQDVALRCDPISGHVSLFWYQQALGQGPEFLTYFQNEAQLDKSGLPSDRFFAERPEGSVSTLKIQRTQQEDSAVYLCASSLYVTANEKLFFGSGTQLSVL.

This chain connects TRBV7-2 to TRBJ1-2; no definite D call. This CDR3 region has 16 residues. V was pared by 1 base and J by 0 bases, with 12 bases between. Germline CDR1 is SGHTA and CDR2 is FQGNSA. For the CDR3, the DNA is TGTGCCAGCAGCTTAGGTTTGGGAGCTCCTAACTATGGCTACACCTTC. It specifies CASSLGLGAPNYGYTF.